The sample holds a few counts of the clone carrying this T cell receptor beta chain. These data originate in a study of response to subunit inactivated influenza vaccine. Each CDR3 protein is one row after TCRdb ran MiXCR on the RT-PCR reads. In the table there are fewer than 400,000 distinct CDR3 sequences, less than 25% of which are singletons. Germline CDR1 SEHNR, CDR2 FQNEAQ (reference sequence). The CDR3 length is 12 residues. The junction had 6 bases not matched to a gene; V was cut back by 6 bases and J by 9 bases. The clonotype was recovered from a man in his fifties or sixties who received an inactivated influenza vaccine. Sequenced here: PBMCs from blood, sampled approximately 20 months after vaccination. V and J are TRBV7-9 and TRBJ1-1, with 8 bases fitting TRBD1. The CDR3 reads CASRFGTGQAFF. The CDR3 nucleotides are TGTGCCAGCAGGTTTGGGACAGGCCAAGCTTTCTTT.